This T cell receptor beta chain is drawn from a study of T cell repertoires in cytomegalovirus infection (dated by TCRdb to between 2019 and 2020). As for the study more broadly: The peptide stimulations were aimed at well-studied HLA-B-restricted epitopes as well as recently identified HLA-C-restricted CMV epitopes, whose presentation resists viral immunomodulation. The HLA type of each donor mattered for the analysis, because public TCR beta signatures pointed to carriage of CMV infection along with the matching HLA type. Overall results and qualifications from the work: The ex vivo response was dominated by HLA-C-restricted CMV-specific TCR beta clonotypes, which also provided the single most frequent clonotype in two of eight donors. Carriers of CMV infection plus the relevant HLA type were discriminated by the cumulative frequency of public TCR beta family members in the study cohort and in an independent roughly 340-donor cohort.

This clonotype was counted between two and nine times. The clone's antigen remains unknown. No much larger clone exists at a distance of one base, and base qualities are not known. The instrument given in TCRdb is Illumina HiSeq 1500. In-frame beta chains were kept once TCRdb had trimmed the public reads at Q25 with fastp and called clones with MiXCR. CDR3 protein sequences are deduplicated, and each keeps its most common genes and DNA. This sample gives hundreds of thousands of distinct CDR3 sequences in total; 40% to 50% of them show up just once. The top ten hold about 39% of the sample. The CDR3 has 16 amino acids, counting the end cysteine and phenylalanine. Only the CDR3 region is kept as DNA, spanning 48 bases read in frame from base 1. Based on the germline V gene, the CDR1 and CDR2 sequences are SGHVS and FNYEAQ. Trimming at the junction amounts to 5 bases on V and 0 bases on J, and the germline ends lie 14 bases apart.

The meaning of the sample's treatment or condition label: in vitro stimulation with specific CMV peptide epitopes to enrich CMV-specific T cells. The source is a human donor in good health (CMV status not recorded). Some clones in this sample may be carry-over from other donors' samples. Recombination connected TRBV7-6 to TRBJ1-3; a tentative D match to TRBD1 spans 6 bases. The specimen was cultured PBMCs, collected from culture after CMV antigen stimulation. This receptor carries the CDR3 CASSLGGASSGNTIYF. In nucleotide form, the sequence is TGTGCCAGCAGCCTAGGGGGGGCGAGCTCTGGAAACACCATATATTTT.